This T cell receptor beta chain comes out of a study of lymphopenia after photon versus proton radiotherapy. Germline V gene data show CDR1 as WNHNN and CDR2 as SYGVQD (reference sequence). The V end lost 8 bases, the J end lost 4 bases, and 11 bases lay between the germline ends. The CDR3 extends over 12 amino acids. The study's findings and limits: Better survival with proton therapy was suggested as possible, not demonstrated. Relative stability marked proton patients; photon patients lost diversity and naive cells. Post-nadir TCR diversity decline inversely tracked overall survival among those who died. Post-nadir diversity loss with photons came from oligoclonal expansion, particularly CD8+ Temra cells.

Produced via immunoSEQ multiplex PCR; TCRdb's table is partial and in-frame only. The table has tens of thousands of clones, 80% to 90% seen once. A word on this clone: The antigen is not known.

V usage is TRBV10-1 and J usage is TRBJ1-2; D is undetermined. The clonotype was recovered from a man aged 80 or over with esophageal cancer. Sequencing was performed on peripheral blood, taken from a patient treated with proton-based radiotherapy. This CDR3 reads CASARILYGYTF. For the CDR3, the DNA is TGCGCCAGCGCCAGGATCCTCTATGGCTACACCTTC.